A selection of T cell receptor beta chains follows, all from one sample in a study of blood T cell repertoires in COVID-19. Assay: immunoSEQ multiplex PCR; the TCRdb copy retains only in-frame clones and omits some. The table includes some 80,000 clones, roughly 82% detected once. The sequenced material came from peripheral blood. The receptors shown here come from a woman of 80 years or more with active or convalescent COVID-19. CDR3s include the opening cysteine and the closing phenylalanine or tryptophan. D genes are given only for firm matches. Not every row has a clone size; where given, it reads once, few, many or a size class.

V	size	J	D	CDR3	DNA
TRBV5-1	NA	TRBJ1-6	NA	CASSSTGDNSPLHF	TGCGCCAGCAGCTCGACAGGTGATAATTCACCCCTCCACTTT
TRBV27	NA	TRBJ2-1	TRBD1	CASSEWDRPGQFF	TGTGCCAGCAGTGAATGGGACAGACCAGGGCAGTTCTTC
TRBV5-4	NA	TRBJ2-1	NA	CASSLRGGAGEQFF	TGTGCCAGCAGCTTGAGAGGGGGGGCCGGTGAGCAGTTCTTC
TRBV13	NA	TRBJ1-1	NA	CASSPNRGGNTEAFF	TGTGCCAGCAGCCCCAATAGGGGCGGAAACACTGAAGCTTTCTTT
TRBV24-1	few	TRBJ2-3	NA	CATSVQAHRTDTQYF	TGTGCCACCAGTGTACAGGCGCACCGCACAGATACGCAGTATTTT
TRBV7-9	NA	TRBJ2-5	NA	CASSRPGGHQETQYF	TGTGCCAGCAGCCGCCCAGGAGGGCACCAAGAGACCCAGTACTTC
TRBV4-3	NA	TRBJ2-1	NA	CASSHGGREQFF	TGCGCCAGCAGCCACGGGGGGCGCGAGCAGTTCTTC
TRBV5-4	NA	TRBJ2-1	TRBD2	CASSPLAGGRDEQFF	TGTGCCAGCAGCCCACTAGCGGGGGGTCGGGATGAGCAGTTCTTC
TRBV19	NA	TRBJ2-7	NA	CATRRGGGEQYF	TGTGCCACTCGCCGCGGGGGCGGAGAGCAGTACTTC
TRBV6-2/TRBV6-3	NA	TRBJ1-5	NA	CASSYDDSPNQPQHF	TGTGCCAGCAGTTACGACGACAGTCCAAATCAGCCCCAGCATTTT
TRBV2	NA	TRBJ2-2	TRBD1	CASSDGTGGYNTGELFF	TGTGCCAGCAGTGACGGGACAGGGGGCTATAACACCGGGGAGCTGTTTTTT
TRBV5-4	once	TRBJ2-5	TRBD2	CASSSREFSQETQYF	TGTGCCAGCAGCTCGCGGGAGTTCAGCCAAGAGACCCAGTACTTC
TRBV6-2/TRBV6-3	NA	TRBJ2-1	TRBD2	CASSPLAGSGNEQFF	TGTGCCAGCAGCCCACTAGCGGGGTCCGGTAATGAGCAGTTCTTC
TRBV7-2	NA	TRBJ2-5	NA	CASSPQGSETQYF	TGTGCCAGCAGCCCACAGGGATCGGAGACCCAGTACTTC
TRBV6-4	NA	TRBJ1-1	NA	CASSEIQGRAGYTEAFF	TGTGCCAGCAGTGAAATTCAGGGGCGAGCTGGGTACACTGAAGCTTTCTTT
TRBV28	NA	TRBJ1-1	NA	CASGSVRGGEITEAFF	TGTGCCAGCGGCTCTGTCCGAGGGGGTGAGATCACTGAAGCTTTCTTT
TRBV4-3	NA	TRBJ2-7	NA	CASSQDDRLYEQYF	TGCGCCAGCAGCCAAGATGATAGATTATACGAGCAGTACTTC
TRBV5-6	NA	TRBJ1-6	TRBD1	CASSLPLPAGGRSDSPLHF	TGTGCCAGCAGCCTCCCTCTGCCCGCAGGGGGCCGGAGTGATTCACCCCTCCACTTT
TRBV12-3/TRBV12-4	few	TRBJ1-1	NA	CASSSQGYTEAFF	TGTGCCAGCAGTTCTCAGGGATACACTGAAGCTTTCTTT